This T cell receptor (beta chain) was found in a study of response to subunit inactivated influenza vaccine. On this clonotype: What it recognizes is unknown.

TCRdb recomputed calls from the RT-PCR reads with MiXCR, one row per CDR3 protein. The sample includes 550,000 to 800,000 distinct CDR3 sequences, approximately 15% of them seen just once. Findings and limits, study-wide: Few new T cells, the authors suggested, are recruited by each seasonal influenza vaccination.

The CDR3 totals 13 residues. V was cut by 6 bases and J by 3 bases, with 12 bases left in between. The source material was PBMCs from blood, sampled around 15 days before vaccination. V is TRBV12-3 or TRBV12-4 and J is TRBJ2-7; D is perhaps TRBD1 (5 bases). The origin of this receptor is a man over 45 who received an inactivated influenza vaccine. The CDR3 DNA reads TGTGCCAGCAGCCCCCAGGGTCGCTACGAGCAGTACTTC. This codes for CASSPQGRYEQYF.